This T cell receptor beta chain was sequenced for a study of blood T cell repertoires in COVID-19. This table comes from immunoSEQ multiplex PCR, and its TCRdb copy is limited to in-frame clones, with some not included. Of 70,000 or so clones listed, roughly 90% were seen once; the top ten hold about a tenth. This clonotype originated in a human donor in a cohort sampled during active COVID-19. The material sequenced was peripheral blood.

In DNA form, the CDR3 reads TGTGCCAGTAGTATAAGGGTAGCGGGAGGCAATGAGCAGTTCTTC. As protein: CASSIRVAGGNEQFF. This chain connects TRBV19 to TRBJ2-1; 10 bases match TRBD2. The CDR3 runs 15 residues. Per the germline V gene, CDR1 is LNHDA and CDR2 is SQIVND (reference sequence). V was clipped by 2 bases and J by 6 bases; unmatched bases: 4.